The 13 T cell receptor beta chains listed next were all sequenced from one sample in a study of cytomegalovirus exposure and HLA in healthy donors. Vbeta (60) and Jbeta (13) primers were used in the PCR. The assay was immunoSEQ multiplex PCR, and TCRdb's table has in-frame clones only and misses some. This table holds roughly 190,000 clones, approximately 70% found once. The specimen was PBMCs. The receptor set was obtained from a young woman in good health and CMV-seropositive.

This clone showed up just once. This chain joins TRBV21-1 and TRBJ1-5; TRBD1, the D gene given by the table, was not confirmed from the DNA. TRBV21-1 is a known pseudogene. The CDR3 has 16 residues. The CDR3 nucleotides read TGTGCCAGCAGCAAAGTAAGGGCAGGGATCGGGCAGCCCCAGCATTTT. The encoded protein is CASSKVRAGIGQPQHF.

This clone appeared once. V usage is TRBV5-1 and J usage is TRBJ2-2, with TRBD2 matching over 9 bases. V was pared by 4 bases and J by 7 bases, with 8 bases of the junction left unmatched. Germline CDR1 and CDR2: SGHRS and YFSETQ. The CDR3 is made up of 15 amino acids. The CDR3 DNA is TGCGCCAGCAGCGGGATAACTAGCGGGCACGGGGAGCTGTTTTTT. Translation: CASSGITSGHGELFF.

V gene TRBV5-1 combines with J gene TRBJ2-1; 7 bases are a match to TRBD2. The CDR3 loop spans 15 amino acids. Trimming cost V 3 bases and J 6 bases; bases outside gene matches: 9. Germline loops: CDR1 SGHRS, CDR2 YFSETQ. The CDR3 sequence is CASSWGGGAPNEQFF. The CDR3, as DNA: TGCGCCAGCAGCTGGGGCGGGGGAGCCCCCAATGAGCAGTTCTTC.

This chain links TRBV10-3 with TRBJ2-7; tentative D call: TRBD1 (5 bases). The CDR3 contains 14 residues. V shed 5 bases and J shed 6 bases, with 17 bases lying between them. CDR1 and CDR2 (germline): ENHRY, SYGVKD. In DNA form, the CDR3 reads TGTGCCATCAGTTTAAGACAGTCCGCCGGCGAGCAGTACTTC. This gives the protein CAISLRQSAGEQYF.

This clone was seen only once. The CDR3 loop is CASSIQGGANVLTF. Written as DNA, the CDR3 is TGTGCCAGCAGTATACAGGGAGGGGCCAACGTCCTGACTTTC. The chain combines TRBV6-5 with TRBJ2-6, with D perhaps TRBD1 (6 bases). Looked up from germline, CDR1 is MNHEY and CDR2 is SVGAGI. This CDR3 is built from 14 residues. V was pared by 5 bases and J by 4 bases, with 9 bases between.

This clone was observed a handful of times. The CDR3 is CASSYSGTAYNEQFF. CDR3 DNA sequence: TGTGCCAGCAGTTATAGCGGGACAGCCTACAATGAGCAGTTCTTC. The gene calls are TRBV7-9 and TRBJ2-1, with D possibly being TRBD2 (8 bases). The CDR3 extends over 15 amino acids. V gave up 6 bases and J gave up 2 bases, with 14 bases separating them. Germline CDR1 SEHNR, CDR2 FQNEAQ (reference sequence).

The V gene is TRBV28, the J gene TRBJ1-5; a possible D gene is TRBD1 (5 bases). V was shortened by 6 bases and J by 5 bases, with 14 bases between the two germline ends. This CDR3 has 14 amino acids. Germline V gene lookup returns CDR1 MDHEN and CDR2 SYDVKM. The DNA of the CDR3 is TGTGCCAGCAGCTTTCAGGGATACTATCAGCCCCAGCATTTT. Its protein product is CASSFQGYYQPQHF.

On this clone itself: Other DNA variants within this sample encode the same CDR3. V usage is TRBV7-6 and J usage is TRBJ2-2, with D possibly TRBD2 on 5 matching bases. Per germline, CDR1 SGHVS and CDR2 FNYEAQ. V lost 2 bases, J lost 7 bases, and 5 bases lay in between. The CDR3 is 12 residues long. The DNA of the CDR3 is TGTGCCAGCAGCTTACGGGGCGGGGAGCTGTTTTTT. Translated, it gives CASSLRGGELFF. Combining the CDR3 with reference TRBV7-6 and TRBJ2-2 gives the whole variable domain GAGVSQSPRYKVTKRGQDVALRCDPISGHVSLYWYRQALGQGPEFLTYFNYEAQQDKSGLPNDRFSAERPEGSISTLTIQRTEQRDSAMYRCASSLRGGELFFGEGSRLTVL.

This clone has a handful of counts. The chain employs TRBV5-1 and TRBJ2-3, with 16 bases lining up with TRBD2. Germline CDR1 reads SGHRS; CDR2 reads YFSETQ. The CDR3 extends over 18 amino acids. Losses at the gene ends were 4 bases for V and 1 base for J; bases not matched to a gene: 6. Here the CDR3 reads CASSPGLAGGRGTDTQYF. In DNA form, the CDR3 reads TGCGCCAGCAGCCCGGGACTAGCGGGAGGGCGGGGCACAGATACGCAGTATTTT. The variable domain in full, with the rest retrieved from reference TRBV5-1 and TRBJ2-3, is KAGVTQTPRYLIKTRGQQVTLSCSPISGHRSVSWYQQTPGQGLQFLFEYFSETQRNKGNFPGRFSGRQFSNSRSEMNVSTLELGDSALYLCASSPGLAGGRGTDTQYFGPGTRLTVL.

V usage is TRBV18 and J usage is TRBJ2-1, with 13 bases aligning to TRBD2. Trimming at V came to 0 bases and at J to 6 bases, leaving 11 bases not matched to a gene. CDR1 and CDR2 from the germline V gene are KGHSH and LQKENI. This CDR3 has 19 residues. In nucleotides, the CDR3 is TGTGCCAGCTCACCACCCGGACTAGCGGGAGTAATAATCGGCAATGAGCAGTTCTTC. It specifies CASSPPGLAGVIIGNEQFF.

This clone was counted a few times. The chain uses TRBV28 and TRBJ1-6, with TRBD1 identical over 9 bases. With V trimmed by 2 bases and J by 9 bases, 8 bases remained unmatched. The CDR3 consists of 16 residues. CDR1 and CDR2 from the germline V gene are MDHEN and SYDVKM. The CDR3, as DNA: TGTGCCAGCAGTTTAATGGGACAGGGTGAGAGTTCACCCCTCCACTTT. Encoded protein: CASSLMGQGESSPLHF.

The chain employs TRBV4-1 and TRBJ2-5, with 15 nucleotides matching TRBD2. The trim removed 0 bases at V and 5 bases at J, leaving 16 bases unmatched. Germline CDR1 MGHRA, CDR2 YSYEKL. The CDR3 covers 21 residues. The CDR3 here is CASSQELKGLAGGAGVETQYF. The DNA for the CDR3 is TGCGCCAGCAGCCAAGAGTTAAAGGGACTAGCGGGAGGCGCTGGGGTGGAGACCCAGTACTTC.

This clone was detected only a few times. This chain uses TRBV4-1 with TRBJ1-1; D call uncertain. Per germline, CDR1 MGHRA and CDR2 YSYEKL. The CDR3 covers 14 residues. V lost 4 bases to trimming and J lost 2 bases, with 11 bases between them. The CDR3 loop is CASSPDSRNTEAFF. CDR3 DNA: TGCGCCAGCAGCCCGGACTCTAGAAACACTGAAGCTTTCTTT.